This TCR beta chain originates from a study of cytomegalovirus exposure and HLA in healthy donors. Germline assignment: CDR1 MNHNY and CDR2 SVGAGI (reference sequence). Trimming shortened V by 8 bases and J by 2 bases, and 7 bases separated the two germline ends. CDR3 length: 12 amino acids. Findings of the study overall: A later analysis found first-cohort TCR clusters tended to co-occur in the 120 validation repertoires.

This clone was seen a few times. Antigen unknown. Separation from the approximately 690-subject first cohort characterized the approximately 120-subject validation cohort, to which the donors belonged. Clones were sequenced by immunoSEQ multiplex PCR, and TCRdb holds only the in-frame ones, with some missing. The sample lists 200,000 to 300,000 clones, roughly nine tenths seen once, with more than 10% in the top ten. The rearrangement links TRBV6-6 to TRBJ2-1; D might be TRBD2 (6 bases). This receptor was identified in a man between 18 and 29 years old in good health and CMV-seropositive. The material sequenced was PBMCs. The DNA of the CDR3 is TGTGCCAGCGGCGGGACCTACAATGAGCAGTTCTTC. Protein sequence: CASGGTYNEQFF.